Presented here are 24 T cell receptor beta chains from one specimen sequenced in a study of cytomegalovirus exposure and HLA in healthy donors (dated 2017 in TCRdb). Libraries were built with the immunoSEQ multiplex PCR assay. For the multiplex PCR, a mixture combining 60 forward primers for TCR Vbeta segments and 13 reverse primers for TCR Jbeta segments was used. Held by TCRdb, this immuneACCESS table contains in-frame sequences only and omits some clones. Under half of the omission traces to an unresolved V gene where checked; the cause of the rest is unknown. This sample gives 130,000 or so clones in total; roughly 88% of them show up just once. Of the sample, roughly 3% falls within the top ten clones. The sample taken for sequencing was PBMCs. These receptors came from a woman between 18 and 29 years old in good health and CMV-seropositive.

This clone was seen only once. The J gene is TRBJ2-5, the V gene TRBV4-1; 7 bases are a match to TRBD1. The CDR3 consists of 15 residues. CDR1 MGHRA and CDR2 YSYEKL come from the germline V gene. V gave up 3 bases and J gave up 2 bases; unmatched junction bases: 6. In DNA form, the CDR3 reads TGCGCCAGCAGCCAGCTAGACAGGGCACAAGAGACCCAGTACTTC. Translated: CASSQLDRAQETQYF.

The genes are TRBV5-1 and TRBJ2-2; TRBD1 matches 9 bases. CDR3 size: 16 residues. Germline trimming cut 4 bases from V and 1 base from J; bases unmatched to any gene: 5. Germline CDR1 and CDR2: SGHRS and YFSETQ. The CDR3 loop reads CASSPLGQGNTGELFF. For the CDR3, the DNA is TGCGCCAGCAGCCCCTTGGGACAGGGGAACACCGGGGAGCTGTTTTTT.

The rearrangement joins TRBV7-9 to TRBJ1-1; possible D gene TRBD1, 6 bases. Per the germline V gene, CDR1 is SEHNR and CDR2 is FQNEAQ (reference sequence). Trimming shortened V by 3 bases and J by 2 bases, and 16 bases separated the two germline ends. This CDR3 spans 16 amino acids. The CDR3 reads CASSLGIGTLNTEAFF. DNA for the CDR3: TGTGCCAGCAGCTTGGGGATCGGGACACTTAACACTGAAGCTTTCTTT.

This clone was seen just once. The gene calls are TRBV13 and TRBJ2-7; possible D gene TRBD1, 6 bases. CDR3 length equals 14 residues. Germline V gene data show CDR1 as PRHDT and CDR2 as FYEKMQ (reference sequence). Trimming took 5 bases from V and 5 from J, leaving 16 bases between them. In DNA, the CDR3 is TGTGCCAGCAGCACGCGGACAGAGGTTAACGAGCAGTACTTC. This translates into CASSTRTEVNEQYF. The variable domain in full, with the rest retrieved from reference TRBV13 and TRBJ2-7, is AAGVIQSPRHLIKEKRETATLKCYPIPRHDTVYWYQQGPGQDPQFLISFYEKMQSDKGSIPDRFSAQQFSDYHSELNMSSLELGDSALYFCASSTRTEVNEQYFGPGTRLTVT.

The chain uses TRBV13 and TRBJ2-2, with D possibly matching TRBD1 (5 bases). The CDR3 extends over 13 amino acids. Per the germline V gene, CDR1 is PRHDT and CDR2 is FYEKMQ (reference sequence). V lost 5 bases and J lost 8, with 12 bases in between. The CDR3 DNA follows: TGTGCCAGCAGCCAAACGTCAGGGGGGGAGCTGTTTTTT. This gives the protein CASSQTSGGELFF.

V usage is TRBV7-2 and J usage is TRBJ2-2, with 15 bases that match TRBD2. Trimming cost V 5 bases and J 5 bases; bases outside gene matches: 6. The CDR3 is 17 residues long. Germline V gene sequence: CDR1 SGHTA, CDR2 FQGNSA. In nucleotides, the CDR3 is TGTGCCAGCAGCAAGGGACTAGCGGGGGGATGGACCGGGGAGCTGTTTTTT. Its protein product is CASSKGLAGGWTGELFF.

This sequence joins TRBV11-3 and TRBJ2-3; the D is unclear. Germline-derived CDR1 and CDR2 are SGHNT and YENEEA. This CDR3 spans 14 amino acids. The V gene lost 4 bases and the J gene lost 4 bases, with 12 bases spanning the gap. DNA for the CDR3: TGTGCCAGCAGCTCAGGCCCAGTACCAGATACGCAGTATTTT. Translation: CASSSGPVPDTQYF.

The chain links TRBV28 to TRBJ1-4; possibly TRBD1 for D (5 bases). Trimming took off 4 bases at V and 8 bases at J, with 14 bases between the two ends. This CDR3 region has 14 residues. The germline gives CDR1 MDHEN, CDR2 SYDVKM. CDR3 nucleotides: TGTGCCAGCAGTTCACGACAGTTTCTCGAAAAACTGTTTTTT. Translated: CASSSRQFLEKLFF.

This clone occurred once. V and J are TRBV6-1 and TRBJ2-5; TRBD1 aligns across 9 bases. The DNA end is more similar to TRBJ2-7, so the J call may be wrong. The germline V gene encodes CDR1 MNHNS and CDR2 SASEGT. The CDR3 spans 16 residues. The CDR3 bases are TGTGCCAGCAGTGAAGAGGAGGGGACAGGGTCTAACGAGCAGTACTTC. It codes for CASSEEEGTGSNEQYF.

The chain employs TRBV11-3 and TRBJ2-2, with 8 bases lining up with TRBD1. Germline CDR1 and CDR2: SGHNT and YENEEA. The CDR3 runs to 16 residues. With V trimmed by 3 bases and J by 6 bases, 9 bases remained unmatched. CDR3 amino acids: CASSFSPGGAPGELFF. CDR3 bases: TGTGCCAGCAGCTTTTCACCAGGGGGCGCCCCCGGGGAGCTGTTTTTT. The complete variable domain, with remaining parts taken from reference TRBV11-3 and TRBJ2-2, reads EAGVVQSPRYKIIEKKQPVAFWCNPISGHNTLYWYLQNLGQGPELLIRYENEEAVDDSQLPKDRFSAERLKGVDSTLKIQPAELGDSAVYLCASSFSPGGAPGELFFGEGSRLTVL.

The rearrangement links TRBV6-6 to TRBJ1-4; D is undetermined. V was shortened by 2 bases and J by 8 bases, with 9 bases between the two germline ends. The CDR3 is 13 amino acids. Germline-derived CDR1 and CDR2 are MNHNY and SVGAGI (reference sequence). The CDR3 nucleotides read TGTGCCAGCAGTTACCTCGGAGGGGAAAAACTGTTTTTT. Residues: CASSYLGGEKLFF.

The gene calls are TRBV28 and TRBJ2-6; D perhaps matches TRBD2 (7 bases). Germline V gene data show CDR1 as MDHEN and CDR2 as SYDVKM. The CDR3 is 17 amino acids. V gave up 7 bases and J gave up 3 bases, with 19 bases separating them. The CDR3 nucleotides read TGTGCCAGCACTTCGAGGGCGGGGGCTCATGGGGCCAACGTCCTGACTTTC. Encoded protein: CASTSRAGAHGANVLTF.

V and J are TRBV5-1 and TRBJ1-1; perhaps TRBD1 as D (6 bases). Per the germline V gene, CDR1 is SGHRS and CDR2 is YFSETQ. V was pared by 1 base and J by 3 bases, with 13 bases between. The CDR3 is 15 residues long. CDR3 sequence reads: CASSLTTGSDTEAFF. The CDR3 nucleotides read TGCGCCAGCAGCTTGACCACAGGGAGCGACACTGAAGCTTTCTTT.

CDR3: CASSFSGGNTDTQYF. DNA of the CDR3: TGTGCCAGCAGCTTTTCGGGGGGGAACACAGATACGCAGTATTTT. This chain joins TRBV5-4 and TRBJ2-3, with 8 bases matching TRBD2. The ends lost 2 bases at V and 2 bases at J; junction bases unmatched: 4. The CDR3 runs 15 residues. The germline CDR1 and CDR2 sequences are SGHNT and YYREEE (reference sequence).

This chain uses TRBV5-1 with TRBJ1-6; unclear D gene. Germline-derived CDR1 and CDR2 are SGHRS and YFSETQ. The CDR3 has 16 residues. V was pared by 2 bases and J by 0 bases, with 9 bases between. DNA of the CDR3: TGCGCCAGCAGCTTTGAACCCAGCTCCTATAATTCACCCCTCCACTTT. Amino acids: CASSFEPSSYNSPLHF. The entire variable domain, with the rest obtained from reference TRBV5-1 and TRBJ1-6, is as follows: KAGVTQTPRYLIKTRGQQVTLSCSPISGHRSVSWYQQTPGQGLQFLFEYFSETQRNKGNFPGRFSGRQFSNSRSEMNVSTLELGDSALYLCASSFEPSSYNSPLHFGNGTRLTVT.

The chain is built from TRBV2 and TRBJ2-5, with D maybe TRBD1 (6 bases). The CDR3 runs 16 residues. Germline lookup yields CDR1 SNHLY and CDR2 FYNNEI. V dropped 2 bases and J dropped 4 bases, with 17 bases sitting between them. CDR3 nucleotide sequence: TGTGCCAGCAGTGAATACGGGACACCCAACGGAGAGACCCAGTACTTC. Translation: CASSEYGTPNGETQYF.

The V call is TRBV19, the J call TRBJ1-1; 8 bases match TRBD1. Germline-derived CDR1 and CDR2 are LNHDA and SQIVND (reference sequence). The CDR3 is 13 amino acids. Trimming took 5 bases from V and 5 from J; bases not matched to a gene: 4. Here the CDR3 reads CASSFTGGTEAFF. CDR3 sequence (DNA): TGTGCCAGTAGTTTCACAGGGGGGACTGAAGCTTTCTTT. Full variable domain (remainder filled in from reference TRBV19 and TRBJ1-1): DGGITQSPKYLFRKEGQNVTLSCEQNLNHDAMYWYRQDPGQGLRLIYYSQIVNDFQKGDIAEGYSVSREKKESFPLTVTSAQKNPTAFYLCASSFTGGTEAFFGQGTRLTVV.

The CDR3 coding sequence is TGTGCCAGCAGCCAGACCGGGTATAACGGGGAGCTGTTTTTT. Protein: CASSQTGYNGELFF. The V gene is TRBV7-3, the J gene TRBJ2-2; D gene uncertain. The germline gives CDR1 SGHTA, CDR2 FQGTGA. V dropped 5 bases and J dropped 7 bases, with 14 bases sitting between them. This CDR3 is 14 amino acids long.

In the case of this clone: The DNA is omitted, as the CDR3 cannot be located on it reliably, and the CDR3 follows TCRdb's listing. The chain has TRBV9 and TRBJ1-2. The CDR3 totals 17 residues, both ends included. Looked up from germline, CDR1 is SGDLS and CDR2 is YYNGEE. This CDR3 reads CASSGGGTYGYTFVFAF.

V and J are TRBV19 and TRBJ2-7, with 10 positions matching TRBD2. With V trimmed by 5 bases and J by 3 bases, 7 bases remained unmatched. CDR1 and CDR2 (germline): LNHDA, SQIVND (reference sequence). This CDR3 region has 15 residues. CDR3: CASSVSAGGFYEQYF. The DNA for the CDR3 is TGTGCCAGTAGTGTTTCAGCGGGGGGGTTCTACGAGCAGTACTTC.

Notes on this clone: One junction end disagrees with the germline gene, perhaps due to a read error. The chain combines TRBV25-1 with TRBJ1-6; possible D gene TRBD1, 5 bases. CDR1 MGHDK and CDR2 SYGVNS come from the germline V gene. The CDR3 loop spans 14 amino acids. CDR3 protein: CARSPPGVASPLHF. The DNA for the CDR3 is TGTGCCCGCAGCCCGCCGGGGGTGGCTTCACCCCTCCACTTC.

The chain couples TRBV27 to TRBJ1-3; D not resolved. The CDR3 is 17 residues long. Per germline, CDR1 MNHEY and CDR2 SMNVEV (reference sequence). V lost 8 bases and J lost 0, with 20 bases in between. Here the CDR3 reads CASLGKKWVNSGNTIYF. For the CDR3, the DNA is TGTGCCAGCCTCGGGAAAAAGTGGGTCAACTCTGGAAACACCATATATTTT.

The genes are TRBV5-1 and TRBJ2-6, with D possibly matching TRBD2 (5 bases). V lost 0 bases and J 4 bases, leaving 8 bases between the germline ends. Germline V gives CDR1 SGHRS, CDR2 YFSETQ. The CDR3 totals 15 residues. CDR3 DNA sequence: TGCGCCAGCAGCTTGGGAGGGTTCGGGGCCAACGTCCTGACTTTC. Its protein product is CASSLGGFGANVLTF.

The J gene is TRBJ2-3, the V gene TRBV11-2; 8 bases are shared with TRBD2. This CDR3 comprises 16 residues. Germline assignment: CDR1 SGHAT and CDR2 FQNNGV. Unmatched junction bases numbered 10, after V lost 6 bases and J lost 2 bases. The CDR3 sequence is CASRLRLAGTTDTQYF. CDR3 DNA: TGTGCCAGCAGACTCCGATTAGCGGGGACCACAGATACGCAGTATTTT.